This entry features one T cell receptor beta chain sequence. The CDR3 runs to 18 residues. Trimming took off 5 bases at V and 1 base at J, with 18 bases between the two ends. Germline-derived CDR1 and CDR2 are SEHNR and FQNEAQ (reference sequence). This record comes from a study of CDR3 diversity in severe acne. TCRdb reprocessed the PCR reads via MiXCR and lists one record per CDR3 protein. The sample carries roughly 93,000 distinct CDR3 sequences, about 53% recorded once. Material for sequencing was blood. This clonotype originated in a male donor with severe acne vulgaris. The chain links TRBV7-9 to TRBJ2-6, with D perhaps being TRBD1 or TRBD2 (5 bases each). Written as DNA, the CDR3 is TGTGCCAGCAGCCGAAACGAACCCTGGGGGTCTGGGGCCAACGTCCTGACTTTC. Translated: CASSRNEPWGSGANVLTF.